Reported below is one TCR beta chain. Stated time point: healthy volunteer bleed at 2 weeks. Before extraction, the whole blood was not fractionated, and total RNA was taken from it. The sample belongs to a study of human T cells and chemical hapten exposure. TCRdb processed the RACE reads anew with MiXCR; each CDR3 protein has one entry. This sample has 43,000 or so distinct CDR3 sequences, with 3.5% to 4.5% found just once. Germline CDR1 reads SNHLY; CDR2 reads FYNNEI. Deletions cut 6 bases from V and 2 bases from J, with 14 bases between. This CDR3 has 15 residues. The rearrangement uses TRBV2 and TRBJ1-5; perhaps TRBD1 as D (5 bases). The source is a female donor in good health. Some clones in this sample may be carry-over from other donors' samples. Sequenced: whole blood. CDR3 bases: TGTGCCAGCAGGGGATTGGGGGGGGGCAATCAGCCCCAGCATTTT. The encoded protein is CASRGLGGGNQPQHF. The variable domain in full, completed from reference TRBV2 and TRBJ1-5, reads EPEVTQTPSHQVTQMGQEVILRCVPISNHLYFYWYRQILGQKVEFLVSFYNNEISEKSEIFDDQFSVERPDGSNFTLKIRSTKLEDSAMYFCASRGLGGGNQPQHFGDGTRLSIL.